This TCR beta chain appears in the sequencing data of a study of blood T cells in healthy people across ages. Overall study findings and caveats: Per million T cells, the diversity of TCR beta decreased roughly linearly as age advanced. More naive CD4+ cells and higher diversity were found in long-lived than in aged donors.

Germline V CDR1 and CDR2: SGHTA, FQGNSA. This CDR3 region has 15 residues. V gave up 4 bases and J gave up 5 bases, with 18 bases separating them. The sample holds a few counts of this clonotype. The antigen is undetermined. Donors ranged from roughly 6 to 90 years old and were healthy Caucasians in Russia. It was with a sample-barcoded 5' primer and a J-beta primer mix that a second PCR of roughly 7 to 12 cycles was run. Each cDNA molecule was tagged by a template-switch adaptor with 12 random nucleotides. TCRdb re-analysed the 5' RACE reads in MiXCR, keeping a single row per CDR3 protein. Of 750,000 to 950,000 distinct CDR3 sequences in the sample, 25% to 35% were seen once. These same data were also listed under a study on T cells of mothers and their children.

The receptor comes from a woman between 35 and 50 years old in good health. The sample consisted of blood. The chain employs TRBV7-2 and TRBJ2-7; possibly TRBD1 for D (6 bases). The CDR3 nucleotides are TGTGCCAGCAGCTCGCGGGCGACAGGTTTAGACGAGCAGTACTTC. The encoded protein is CASSSRATGLDEQYF.